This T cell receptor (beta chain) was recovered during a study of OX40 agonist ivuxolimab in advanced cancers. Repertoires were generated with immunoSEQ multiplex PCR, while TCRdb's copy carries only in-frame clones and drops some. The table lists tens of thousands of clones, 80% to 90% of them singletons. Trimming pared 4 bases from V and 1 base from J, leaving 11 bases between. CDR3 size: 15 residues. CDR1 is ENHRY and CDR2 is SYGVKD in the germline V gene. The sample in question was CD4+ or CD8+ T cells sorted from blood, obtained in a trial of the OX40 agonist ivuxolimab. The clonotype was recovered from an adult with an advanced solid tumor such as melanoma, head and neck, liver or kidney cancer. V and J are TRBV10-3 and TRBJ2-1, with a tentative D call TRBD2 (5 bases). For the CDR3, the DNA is TGTGCCATCAGTGTAGGGCGGGTTTCCTACAATGAGCAGTTCTTC. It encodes CAISVGRVSYNEQFF.